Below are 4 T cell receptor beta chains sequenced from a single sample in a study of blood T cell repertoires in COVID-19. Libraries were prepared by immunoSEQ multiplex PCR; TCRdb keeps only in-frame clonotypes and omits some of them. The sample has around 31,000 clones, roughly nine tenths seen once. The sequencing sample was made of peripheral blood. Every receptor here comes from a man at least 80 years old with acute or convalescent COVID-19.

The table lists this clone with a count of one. The CDR3 DNA is TGTGCCAGCAGCTTGGGAGGTTTGAGGGTTGACTATGGCTACACCTTC. Translated, it gives CASSLGGLRVDYGYTF. V gene TRBV5-6 combines with J gene TRBJ1-2; D unresolved. CDR3 length: 16 amino acids. V was shortened by 0 bases and J by 3 bases, with 15 bases between the two germline ends. The V gene's germline CDR1 is SGHDT and CDR2 YYEEEE.

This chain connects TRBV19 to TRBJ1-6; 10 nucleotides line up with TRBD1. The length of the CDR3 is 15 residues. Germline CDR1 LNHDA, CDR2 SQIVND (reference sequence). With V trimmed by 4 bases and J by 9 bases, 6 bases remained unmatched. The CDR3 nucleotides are TGTGCCAGTAGTACGGGACAGGGGAACGGTTCACCCCTCCACTTT. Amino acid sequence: CASSTGQGNGSPLHF.

This CDR3 reads CASSMTGTNYGYTF. CDR3 bases: TGTGCCAGCAGTATGACAGGGACTAACTATGGCTACACCTTC. The genes are TRBV11-2 and TRBJ1-2, with TRBD1 matching over 7 bases. Germline CDR1 and CDR2: SGHAT and FQNNGV. Trimming removed 6 bases from V and 0 bases from J; junction bases left unmatched: 4. This CDR3 comprises 14 residues. The full variable domain, rest sourced from reference TRBV11-2 and TRBJ1-2, is EAGVAQSPRYKIIEKRQSVAFWCNPISGHATLYWYQQILGQGPKLLIQFQNNGVVDDSQLPKDRFSAERLKGVDSTLKIQPAKLEDSAVYLCASSMTGTNYGYTFGSGTRLTVV.

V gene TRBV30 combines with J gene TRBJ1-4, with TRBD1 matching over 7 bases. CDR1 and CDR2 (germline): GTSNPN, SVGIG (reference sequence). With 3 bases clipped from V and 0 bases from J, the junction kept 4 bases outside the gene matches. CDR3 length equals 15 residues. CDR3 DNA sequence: TGTGCCTGGAGGACAGGGACTTCAACTAATGAAAAACTGTTTTTT. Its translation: CAWRTGTSTNEKLFF. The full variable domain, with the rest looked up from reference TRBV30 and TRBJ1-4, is SQTIHQWPATLVQPVGSPLSLECTVEGTSNPNLYWYRQAAGRGLQLLFYSVGIGQISSEVPQNLSASRPQDRQFILSSKKLLLSDSGFYLCAWRTGTSTNEKLFFGSGTQLSVL.